These 23 T cell receptor beta chains were sequenced from one sample in a study of blood T cell repertoires in COVID-19. Using immunoSEQ multiplex PCR, the repertoire was profiled, and TCRdb retains in-frame clones only, with some absent. The table has 140,000 or so clones, 78% seen once. Sequencing was carried out using peripheral blood. The origin of the receptors is a woman aged 55-69 years with acute or convalescent COVID-19.

This chain connects TRBV7-8 to TRBJ2-1, with 14 bases identical to TRBD2. Looked up from germline, CDR1 is SGHVS and CDR2 is FQNEAQ. J was trimmed by 8 bases and V by 7 bases; bases with no gene match: 13. The CDR3 extends over 17 amino acids. The CDR3 is CASKLVGLAGGTDEQFF. DNA for the CDR3: TGTGCCAGCAAATTAGTCGGACTAGCGGGAGGAACCGATGAGCAGTTCTTC.

The V gene is TRBV29-1, the J gene TRBJ1-6; D perhaps matches TRBD1 (5 bases). This CDR3 has 13 amino acids. The germline gives CDR1 SQVTM, CDR2 ANQGSEA. Trimming removed 4 bases from V and 7 bases from J, with 11 bases in between. The CDR3 is CSVADRSNSPLHF. Here the CDR3 DNA reads TGCAGCGTTGCCGACAGATCAAATTCACCCCTCCACTTT.

This clone was counted only a few times. The V call is TRBV12-5, the J call TRBJ1-3; no clear D gene. Trimming took 0 bases from V and 4 from J, leaving 4 bases between them. The V gene's germline CDR1 is LGHNT and CDR2 FRNRAP. This CDR3 has 13 amino acids. This CDR3 reads CASGLVAGNTIYF. CDR3 nucleotide sequence: TGTGCTAGTGGTTTGGTAGCAGGAAACACCATATATTTT.

The J gene is TRBJ1-2, the V gene TRBV24-1; TRBD1 matches at 11 bases. Germline loops: CDR1 KGHDR, CDR2 SFDVKD. This CDR3 is 15 amino acids long. V trimming: 5 bases; J trimming: 4 bases; junction bases outside the gene matches: 5. DNA for the CDR3: TGTGCCACCAGTGCCGGGACAGGGGGTTCCTATGGCTACACCTTC. Its protein is CATSAGTGGSYGYTF.

In this sample, this clone turned up once. The chain uses TRBV28 and TRBJ1-1; D is undetermined. The germline V gene encodes CDR1 MDHEN and CDR2 SYDVKM. This CDR3 contains 15 residues. With 6 bases removed from V and 2 bases from J, the gap between germline ends came to 16 bases. CDR3 DNA: TGTGCCAGCAGACTACCCGGGATCGTAAACACTGAAGCTTTCTTT. Its protein product is CASRLPGIVNTEAFF. The entire variable domain, with the rest obtained from reference TRBV28 and TRBJ1-1, is as follows: DVKVTQSSRYLVKRTGEKVFLECVQDMDHENMFWYRQDPGLGLRLIYFSYDVKMKEKGDIPEGYSVSREKKERFSLILESASTNQTSMYLCASRLPGIVNTEAFFGQGTRLTVV.

The chain combines TRBV7-8 with TRBJ2-7; 7 positions match TRBD2. With V trimmed by 6 bases and J by 0 bases, 8 bases remained unmatched. This CDR3 region has 15 residues. Looked up from germline, CDR1 is SGHVS and CDR2 is FQNEAQ. CDR3 amino acids: CASRPGAGFSYEQYF. CDR3 bases: TGTGCCAGCAGGCCCGGAGCGGGATTCTCCTACGAGCAGTACTTC. Using reference TRBV7-8 and TRBJ2-7 for the parts outside the CDR3, the full variable domain is GAGVSQSPRYKVAKRGQDVALRCDPISGHVSLFWYQQALGQGPEFLTYFQNEAQLDKSGLPSDRFFAERPEGSVSTLKIQRTQQEDSAVYLCASRPGAGFSYEQYFGPGTRLTVT.

V gene TRBV27 combines with J gene TRBJ1-6; 7 bases match TRBD1. The CDR3 spans 19 residues. J lost 11 bases, V lost 3 bases, and 22 bases had no gene match. The V gene's germline CDR1 is MNHEY and CDR2 SMNVEV (reference sequence). The CDR3 bases are TGTGCCAGCAGTTTTTCGGTTCGGACAGGAGCACTTCCTCAGCCACCCCTCCACTTT. It is translated as CASSFSVRTGALPQPPLHF.

This CDR3 is CASSGRQGTWDTEAFF. DNA of the CDR3: TGCGCCAGCAGCGGGAGACAGGGAACGTGGGACACTGAAGCTTTCTTT. The V gene is TRBV5-1, the J gene TRBJ1-1; 7 bases are shared with TRBD1. This CDR3 is built from 16 residues. V lost 4 bases and J lost 3; bases outside the gene matches: 12. Germline values: CDR1 SGHRS, CDR2 YFSETQ.

The V call is TRBV6-1, the J call TRBJ1-2; D is unresolved. The CDR3 runs to 14 residues. Trimming removed 0 bases from V and 4 bases from J, with 9 bases in between. CDR1 is MNHNS, CDR2 SASEGT, per germline. CDR3 sequence: CASSEAGSGYGYTF. CDR3 coding DNA: TGTGCCAGCAGTGAAGCAGGGAGTGGCTATGGCTACACCTTC.

This clone has more than one count but fewer than ten. This chain links TRBV4-2 with TRBJ2-7; TRBD2 matches at 11 bases. The ends lost 1 base at V and 6 bases at J; junction bases unmatched: 14. CDR1 and CDR2 from the germline V gene are LGHNA and YNFKEQ. This CDR3 is built from 18 residues. The CDR3 nucleotides are TGTGCCAGCAGCCAAGCCCATGGCCTAGCGGGAGGCAGATCCGAGCAGTACTTC. Its translation is CASSQAHGLAGGRSEQYF.

This chain connects TRBV5-1 to TRBJ1-1; tentative D call: TRBD1 (6 bases). Germline CDR1 reads SGHRS; CDR2 reads YFSETQ. CDR3 length equals 15 residues. Trimming took 2 bases from V and 3 from J, leaving 14 bases between them. The CDR3 spells CASSFFGSGDTEAFF. CDR3 nucleotides: TGCGCCAGCAGCTTCTTTGGTTCAGGGGACACTGAAGCTTTCTTT. The variable domain in full, completed from reference TRBV5-1 and TRBJ1-1, reads KAGVTQTPRYLIKTRGQQVTLSCSPISGHRSVSWYQQTPGQGLQFLFEYFSETQRNKGNFPGRFSGRQFSNSRSEMNVSTLELGDSALYLCASSFFGSGDTEAFFGQGTRLTVV.

This sequence joins TRBV7-9 and TRBJ1-1, with TRBD1 as a possible D gene (5 bases). Trimming pared 6 bases from V and 3 bases from J, leaving 17 bases between. The CDR3 totals 15 residues. Germline V lookup: CDR1 SEHNR, CDR2 FQNEAQ (reference sequence). This CDR3 reads CASSTHPGLDTEAFF. As DNA, the CDR3 is TGTGCCAGCAGTACTCACCCAGGGCTGGACACTGAAGCTTTCTTT.

This clone was counted a few times. The gene calls are TRBV10-3 and TRBJ1-2; TRBD1 might be the D (5 bases). CDR1 ENHRY and CDR2 SYGVKD come from the germline V gene. V was shortened by 6 bases and J by 3 bases, with 11 bases between the two germline ends. The CDR3 runs 13 residues. The CDR3 is CAIRIREDYGYTF. CDR3 nucleotide sequence: TGTGCCATCAGGATCAGGGAGGACTATGGCTACACCTTC.

This chain links TRBV6-5 with TRBJ2-2; no reliable D call. The ends were cut back, 0 bases at V and 4 bases at J, with 9 bases in the middle. Germline lookup yields CDR1 MNHEY and CDR2 SVGAGI. The length of the CDR3 is 15 residues. The CDR3 coding sequence is TGTGCCAGCAGTTACTCCCCTTTTCTCACCGGGGAGCTGTTTTTT. Translating it yields CASSYSPFLTGELFF.

This rearrangement joins TRBV28 to TRBJ1-5; 8 bases fit TRBD1. CDR1 is MDHEN, CDR2 SYDVKM, per germline. The CDR3 is made up of 15 amino acids. V shed 7 bases and J 0 bases; nucleotides not matched to a gene: 5. The CDR3 here is CASIQGEYSNQPQHF. The DNA for the CDR3 is TGTGCCAGCATACAGGGGGAGTATAGCAATCAGCCCCAGCATTTT.

The rearrangement joins TRBV9 to TRBJ2-2; D gene ambiguous. Germline lookup yields CDR1 SGDLS and CDR2 YYNGEE. CDR3 length: 12 amino acids. V was trimmed by 7 bases and J by 6 bases, leaving 10 bases between them. The CDR3, as DNA: TGTGCCAGCGGCAGCGTGGCCGGGGAGCTGTTTTTT. Protein product: CASGSVAGELFF.

The rearrangement links TRBV12-3 or TRBV12-4 to TRBJ1-2, with D unresolved. The CDR3 length is 13 residues. Trimming took 3 bases from V and 4 from J, leaving 9 bases between them. The CDR3 here is CASSFAETYGYTF. DNA of the CDR3: TGTGCCAGCAGTTTTGCAGAAACCTATGGCTACACCTTC.

The chain joins TRBV7-8 to TRBJ2-5, with a tentative D call TRBD1 (6 bases). This CDR3 is 16 amino acids long. Trimming pared 2 bases from V and 4 bases from J, leaving 17 bases between. The germline V gene encodes CDR1 SGHVS and CDR2 FQNEAQ. The CDR3 DNA is TGTGCCAGCAGCTTAACCGTGGGGGCAGTGGGAGAGACCCAGTACTTC. This sequence encodes CASSLTVGAVGETQYF.

This clone was seen only once. The genes are TRBV3-1 (or the pseudogene TRBV3-2) and TRBJ2-1; 8 nucleotides match TRBD1. Unmatched junction bases numbered 6, after V lost 5 bases and J lost 6 bases. Germline CDR1 is LGHDT and CDR2 is YNNKEL (reference sequence). The CDR3 loop spans 14 amino acids. The CDR3 protein is CASSKITGGNEQFF. CDR3 sequence (DNA): TGTGCCAGCAGCAAAATAACAGGGGGCAATGAGCAGTTCTTC.

This clone appeared once. The chain uses TRBV10-3 and TRBJ1-1; TRBD1 aligns across 12 bases. Trimming cost V 6 bases and J 0 bases; bases outside gene matches: 2. This CDR3 has 15 residues. The germline gives CDR1 ENHRY, CDR2 SYGVKD. The CDR3 spells CAIRGTGGLNTEAFF. CDR3 nucleotide sequence: TGTGCCATCAGGGGGACAGGGGGCCTGAACACTGAAGCTTTCTTT.

The chain uses TRBV3-1 (or the pseudogene TRBV3-2) and TRBJ2-1, with 7 bases that match TRBD1. V shed 4 bases, J shed 6 bases, and the junction held 6 bases outside the gene matches. This CDR3 contains 14 residues. Germline CDR1 reads LGHDT; CDR2 reads YNNKEL (reference sequence). In nucleotides, the CDR3 is TGTGCCAGCAGCCGCGGACAGGCCTTCAATGAGCAGTTCTTC. Its protein is CASSRGQAFNEQFF.

This chain links TRBV10-3 with TRBJ2-6, with a weak D call TRBD1 (6 bases). Germline lookup yields CDR1 ENHRY and CDR2 SYGVKD. The CDR3 has 18 residues. Between the trimmed V and J ends, which lost 1 base and 2 bases, there was a span of 15 bases. The CDR3 coding sequence is TGTGCCATCAGTGAGTTCAGGGGCCTAAGAACTGGGGCCAACGTCCTGACTTTC. Translating it yields CAISEFRGLRTGANVLTF.

This clone has a single count. The chain has TRBV28 and TRBJ1-5, with D perhaps TRBD1 (6 bases). V was clipped by 3 bases and J by 7 bases, with 13 bases between them. This CDR3 has 14 amino acids. Germline V lookup: CDR1 MDHEN, CDR2 SYDVKM. CDR3 coding DNA: TGTGCCAGCAGTTTTTCGAGGGGGGGACAGCCCCAGCATTTT. Translated, it gives CASSFSRGGQPQHF. The whole variable domain, filled in from reference TRBV28 and TRBJ1-5, reads DVKVTQSSRYLVKRTGEKVFLECVQDMDHENMFWYRQDPGLGLRLIYFSYDVKMKEKGDIPEGYSVSREKKERFSLILESASTNQTSMYLCASSFSRGGQPQHFGDGTRLSIL.